This is a list of T cell receptor beta chains from one sample in a study of early T cells in non-severe SARS-CoV-2 infection. TCRdb redid the calling of the 5' RACE reads with MiXCR, one entry per CDR3 protein. The sample lists over 30,000 distinct CDR3 sequences; 5.5% to 7.5% were seen once. The sequencing input was whole blood. These receptors were obtained from an adult who was a healthcare worker with PCR-confirmed SARS-CoV-2 infection or an uninfected control (not recorded which). The CDR3 runs from the conserved cysteine through the conserved F or W. D genes are given only for firm matches. Some rows have no size entry. The others give once, few or many, or a class for an expanded clone.

size	V	J	D	CDR3	DNA
-	TRBV6-5	TRBJ1-4	-	CASSSGSEKLFF	TGTGCCAGCAGTTCTGGATCGGAAAAACTGTTTTTT
-	TRBV28	TRBJ2-7	TRBD2	CASRPGGPVTYEQYF	TGTGCCAGCAGACCGGGGGGGCCGGTGACCTACGAGCAGTACTTC
few	TRBV18	TRBJ2-6	-	CASSPTLSGSAGANVLTF	TGTGCCAGCTCACCGACTTTATCGGGTTCCGCTGGGGCCAACGTCCTGACTTTC
few	TRBV6-2/TRBV6-3	TRBJ2-7	TRBD2	CASALRLAESSYEQYF	TGTGCCAGCGCCTTGAGACTAGCGGAGAGCTCCTACGAGCAGTACTTC
many	TRBV20-1	TRBJ2-5	-	CSARWFGETQYF	TGCAGTGCTAGGTGGTTCGGAGAGACCCAGTACTTC
few	TRBV5-4	TRBJ2-7	-	CASSLGGTSSYEQYF	TGTGCCAGCAGCTTGGGGGGCACGAGCTCCTACGAGCAGTACTTC
medium-sized	TRBV15	TRBJ2-5	TRBD1	CATSSPQGTGGARSETQYF	TGTGCCACCAGCAGTCCGCAAGGGACAGGGGGCGCTCGGAGCGAGACCCAGTACTTC
many	TRBV19	TRBJ2-1	TRBD1	CASSYRGTDSYNEQFF	TGTGCCAGTAGTTACAGGGGGACGGATTCCTACAATGAGCAGTTCTTC
many	TRBV5-6	TRBJ2-7	TRBD1	CASSQGQGAYEQYF	TGTGCCAGCAGCCAGGGACAGGGGGCCTACGAGCAGTACTTC
many	TRBV7-7	TRBJ2-2	TRBD1	CAAAGQGNTGELFF	TGTGCCGCCGCGGGACAGGGGAACACCGGGGAGCTGTTTTTT
-	TRBV20-1	TRBJ1-5	TRBD1	CSASRQGASLRPGNQPQHF	TGCAGTGCCAGCAGACAGGGGGCGAGCCTCCGACCAGGGAATCAGCCCCAGCATTTT
-	TRBV12-3/TRBV12-4	TRBJ2-2	TRBD1	CASSLRQGQGQGGGPGELFF	TGTGCCAGCAGTTTGAGGCAGGGACAGGGGCAGGGCGGAGGCCCCGGGGAGCTGTTTTTT
many	TRBV7-6	TRBJ2-1	TRBD1	CASSLGQGDEQFF	TGTGCCAGCAGCCTTGGACAGGGCGATGAGCAGTTCTTC
-	TRBV28	TRBJ2-3	-	CASSLIMGGRTDTQYF	TGTGCCAGCAGTTTAATAATGGGGGGGCGCACAGATACGCAGTATTTT
many	TRBV21-1	TRBJ1-3	-	CASSKRKGTGFGNTIYF	TGTGCCAGCAGCAAAAGAAAAGGGACAGGGTTCGGAAACACCATATATTTT
many	TRBV5-4	TRBJ1-1	-	CASSQFSGSAEAFF	TGTGCCAGCAGCCAATTCTCAGGGTCGGCTGAAGCTTTCTTT
few	TRBV12-3/TRBV12-4	TRBJ2-1	-	CASSSGKRSYNEQFF	TGTGCCAGCAGCTCAGGGAAGAGATCCTACAATGAGCAGTTCTTC
many	TRBV18	TRBJ2-2	TRBD2	CASSQGLARNTGELFF	TGTGCCAGCTCTCAAGGACTAGCGAGGAACACCGGGGAGCTGTTTTTT
few	TRBV5-4	TRBJ2-3	TRBD1	CASSLYGTGADTQYF	TGTGCCAGCAGCTTGTATGGGACAGGGGCCGATACGCAGTATTTT
many	TRBV27	TRBJ1-1	-	CASRFQGSTEAFF	TGTGCCAGCAGATTCCAGGGTAGCACTGAAGCTTTCTTT
many	TRBV30	TRBJ2-1	-	CAWRDYNEQFF	TGTGCCTGGAGGGACTACAATGAGCAGTTCTTC
many	TRBV7-8	TRBJ2-1	TRBD2	CASSSHGTRSYNEQFF	TGTGCCAGCAGCTCCCATGGGACTAGATCCTACAATGAGCAGTTCTTC